This TCR beta chain was observed in a study of cytomegalovirus exposure and HLA in healthy donors. Study conclusions and caveats: A link between a missense DCLRE1C variant and TCR beta V- and J-gene trimming emerged from a later analysis. Later analysis revealed greater clonal expansion in HLA-associated TCR beta chains than in equally common others. A later look showed TCR association rates differing by HLA locus, highest for DRB1 and lowest for HLA-C. Cytomegalovirus association was listed for approximately 150 TCR beta chains.

Trimming removed 0 bases from V and 3 bases from J, with 11 bases in between. The CDR3 runs to 15 residues. The PCR contained 60 Vbeta and 13 Jbeta primers. Assay used: immunoSEQ multiplex PCR; TCRdb lists only in-frame clones, some missing. The sample carries hundreds of thousands of clones, 85% recorded once. Turning to this clone: Its specificity is not known.

The V and J genes are TRBV23-1 and TRBJ1-2, with D possibly being TRBD1 (5 bases). TRBV23-1 is an ORF, and what it does is uncertain. Sample: PBMCs. This clonotype was sampled from a girl aged 2-10 years in good health and CMV-seronegative. The CDR3 DNA sequence: TGCGCCAGCAGTCAATCCTGGGGCAGTTACTATGGCTACACCTTC. Translating it yields CASSQSWGSYYGYTF.